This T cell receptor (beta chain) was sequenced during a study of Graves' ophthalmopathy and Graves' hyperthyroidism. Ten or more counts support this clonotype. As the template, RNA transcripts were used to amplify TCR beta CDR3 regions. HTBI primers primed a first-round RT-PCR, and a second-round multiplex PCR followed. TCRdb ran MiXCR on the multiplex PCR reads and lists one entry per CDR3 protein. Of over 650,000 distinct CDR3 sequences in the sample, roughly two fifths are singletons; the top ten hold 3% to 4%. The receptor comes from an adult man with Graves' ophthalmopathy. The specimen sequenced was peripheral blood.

The CDR3: CASSSTGVNTEAFF. The DNA of the CDR3 is TGTGCCAGCAGCTCCACAGGGGTGAACACTGAAGCTTTCTTT. The chain combines TRBV7-2 with TRBJ1-1, with 7 nucleotides matching TRBD1. The V and J ends lost 4 bases and 0 bases, in that order; junction bases with no gene match: 2. The CDR3 runs 14 residues. Germline-derived CDR1 and CDR2 are SGHTA and FQGNSA.